These T cell receptor beta chains were read from a single sample in a study of blood T cell repertoires in COVID-19. The protocol was immunoSEQ multiplex PCR, while the TCRdb copy is restricted to in-frame clones and leaves out a portion. The table has around 46,000 clones, around 86% seen once. Sequenced material: peripheral blood. The receptors come from a man aged 40-49 years with active COVID-19. CDR3s include the opening cysteine and the closing phenylalanine or tryptophan. The order of the fields is clone size, J gene, D gene, V gene, CDR3 protein, CDR3 DNA. A D gene is named only where the DNA matches it firmly. Some rows mark clone size as missing; the rest say once, few, many or name a class of expanded clone.

NA	TRBJ2-6	NA	TRBV7-9	CASTLSESGANVLTF	TGTGCCAGCACCCTCTCGGAGTCAGGGGCCAACGTCCTGACTTTC
NA	TRBJ2-1	TRBD2	TRBV10-2	CASSALAGTDNEQFF	TGCGCCAGCAGTGCTCTAGCGGGAACGGACAATGAGCAGTTCTTC
NA	TRBJ1-1	TRBD1	TRBV30	CAWSVQGDTEAFF	TGTGCCTGGAGTGTACAGGGGGACACTGAAGCTTTCTTT
NA	TRBJ2-1	TRBD2	TRBV5-1	CASSLGGLAGGTRYNEQFF	TGCGCCAGCAGCTTGGGGGGACTAGCGGGAGGGACACGCTACAATGAGCAGTTCTTC
NA	TRBJ2-3	NA	TRBV2	CASSESVAIHTQYF	TGTGCCAGCAGTGAATCGGTAGCGATCCATACGCAGTATTTT
NA	TRBJ2-1	TRBD1	TRBV19	CASSPWDRGNEQFF	TGTGCCAGTAGTCCCTGGGACAGGGGGAATGAGCAGTTCTTC
NA	TRBJ2-3	TRBD2	TRBV5-1	CASRTVSGTGTDTQYF	TGCGCCAGCAGGACCGTCAGCGGGACCGGCACAGATACGCAGTATTTT
NA	TRBJ2-7	NA	TRBV13	CASSLINPQGYSYEQYF	TGTGCCAGCAGCTTAATCAATCCCCAGGGATATTCCTACGAGCAGTACTTC
NA	TRBJ2-5	NA	TRBV11-2	CASSLDDPGRRGTQYF	TGTGCCAGCAGCTTAGACGACCCCGGACGGAGGGGGACCCAGTACTTC
NA	TRBJ1-2	TRBD1	TRBV5-6	CASSLVEGATYGYTF	TGTGCCAGCAGCTTGGTGGAGGGGGCGACCTATGGCTACACCTTC
NA	TRBJ1-6	TRBD1	TRBV6-4	CASSDSLAGGSYNSPLHF	TGTGCCAGCAGTGACTCCCTGGCAGGGGGCTCCTATAATTCACCCCTCCACTTT
NA	TRBJ2-7	NA	TRBV5-6	CASSLAAAPEQYF	TGTGCCAGCAGCTTGGCCGCGGCGCCCGAGCAGTACTTC
NA	TRBJ2-2	TRBD2	TRBV7-8	CASSLVGLAGGKTGELFF	TGTGCCAGCAGCTTAGTCGGTCTAGCGGGAGGGAAGACCGGGGAGCTGTTTTTT
once	TRBJ2-1	NA	TRBV9	CASNRGDTYNEQFF	TGTGCCAGCAACCGGGGAGATACCTACAATGAGCAGTTCTTC
NA	TRBJ2-3	NA	TRBV9	CASSIRGLPTDTQYF	TGTGCCAGCAGCATCAGGGGACTACCTACAGATACGCAGTATTTT
NA	TRBJ2-5	TRBD1	TRBV11-2	CASSLVGTGVGETQYF	TGTGCCAGCAGCTTAGTCGGGACAGGGGTTGGAGAGACCCAGTACTTC
once	TRBJ2-3	TRBD1	TRBV29-1	CSVYLGDRGTDTQYF	TGCAGCGTTTATTTAGGGGACAGGGGGACAGATACGCAGTATTTT
NA	TRBJ1-1	NA	TRBV27	CASSFGGEAFF	TGTGCCAGCAGTTTCGGAGGGGAAGCTTTCTTT
NA	TRBJ2-3	TRBD2	TRBV11-2	CASSLSLPGGGTDTQYF	TGTGCCAGCAGCTTATCCCTCCCGGGGGGGGGCACAGATACGCAGTATTTT
NA	TRBJ1-2	TRBD1	TRBV28	CASSLPGGYGYTF	TGTGCCAGCAGCCTTCCAGGGGGTTATGGCTACACCTTC
few	TRBJ2-2	TRBD2	TRBV13	CASKASGRTGELFF	TGTGCCAGCAAGGCTAGCGGTCGCACCGGGGAGCTGTTTTTT
NA	TRBJ2-1	TRBD2	TRBV24-1	CATSRLAQRAKFF	TGTGCCACCAGCCGACTAGCGCAACGAGCGAAGTTCTTC
NA	TRBJ2-3	NA	TRBV5-1	CASRGGAGGASTDTQYF	TGCGCCAGCAGGGGGGGTGCTGGCGGGGCTAGCACAGATACGCAGTATTTT
NA	TRBJ2-6	TRBD1	TRBV5-5	CASSLGGTGVSGANVLTF	TGTGCCAGCAGCTTGGGTGGGACAGGAGTCTCTGGGGCCAACGTCCTGACTTTC
NA	TRBJ1-2	NA	TRBV19	CATNKGFNYGYTF	TGTGCCACTAATAAGGGGTTTAACTATGGCTACACCTTC
NA	TRBJ2-7	TRBD2	TRBV10-3	CAISEAGGQGEQYF	TGTGCCATCAGTGAGGCGGGAGGGCAGGGAGAGCAGTACTTC
NA	TRBJ2-7	NA	TRBV29-1	CSVEDEGRRYF	TGCAGCGTTGAAGATGAGGGCCGACGGTACTTC
NA	TRBJ1-1	NA	TRBV19	CASSVQTAAMNTEAFF	TGTGCCAGTAGTGTGCAGACCGCGGCCATGAACACTGAAGCTTTCTTT